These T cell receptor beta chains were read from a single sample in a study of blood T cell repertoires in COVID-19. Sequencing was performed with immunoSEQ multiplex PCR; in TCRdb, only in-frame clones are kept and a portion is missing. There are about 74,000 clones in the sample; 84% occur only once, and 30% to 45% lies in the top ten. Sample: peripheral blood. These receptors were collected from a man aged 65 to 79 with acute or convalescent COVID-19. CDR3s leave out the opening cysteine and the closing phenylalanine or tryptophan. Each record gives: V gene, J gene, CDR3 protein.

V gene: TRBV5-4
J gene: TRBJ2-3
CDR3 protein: ASSQQTSSDTQY

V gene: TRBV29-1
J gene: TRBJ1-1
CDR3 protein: SATAGAATEAF

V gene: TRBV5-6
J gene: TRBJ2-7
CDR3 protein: ASSLVDSYEQY

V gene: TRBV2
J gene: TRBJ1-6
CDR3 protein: ASSDSNSPLH

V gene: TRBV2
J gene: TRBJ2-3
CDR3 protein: ASRARLSTDTQY

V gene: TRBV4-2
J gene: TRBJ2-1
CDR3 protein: ASCGTSGGDEQF

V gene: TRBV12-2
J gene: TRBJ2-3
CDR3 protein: ASRPLECFSTDTQY

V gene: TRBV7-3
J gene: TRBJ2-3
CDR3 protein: ASSSQGADTQY

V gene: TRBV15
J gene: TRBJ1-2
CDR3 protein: ATSRGAGGVESWGYGYT

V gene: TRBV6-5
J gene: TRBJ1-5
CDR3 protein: ASSRVAGSDQPQH

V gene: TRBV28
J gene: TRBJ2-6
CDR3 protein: ASAEGANVLT

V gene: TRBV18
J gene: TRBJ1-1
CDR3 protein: ASSPGQTNTEAF

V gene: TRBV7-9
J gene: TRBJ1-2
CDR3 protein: ASTLKGANYGYT

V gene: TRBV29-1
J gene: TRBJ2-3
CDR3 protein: SVDGTSGGSTDTQY

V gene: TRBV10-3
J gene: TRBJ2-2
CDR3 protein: AISESRTGVFTGELF

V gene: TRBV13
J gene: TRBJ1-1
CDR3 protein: ASSLGERNTEAF

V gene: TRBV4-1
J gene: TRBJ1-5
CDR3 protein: ASSQSAGADQPQH

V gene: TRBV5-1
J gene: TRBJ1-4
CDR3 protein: ASSFGPQGEKLF

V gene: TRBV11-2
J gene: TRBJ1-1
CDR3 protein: ASRSGGGAEAF

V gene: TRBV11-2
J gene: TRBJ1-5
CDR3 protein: ASSLTGTGKDQPQH

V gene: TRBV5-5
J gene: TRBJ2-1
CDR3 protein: ASSFGLAGGPVYNEQF

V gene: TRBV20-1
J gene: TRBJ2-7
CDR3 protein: SASGTSGSGSYEQY

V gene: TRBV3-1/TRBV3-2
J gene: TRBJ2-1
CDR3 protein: ASSHAPGLVYSEQF

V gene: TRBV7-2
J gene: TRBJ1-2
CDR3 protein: ASSQGGDSRGYT

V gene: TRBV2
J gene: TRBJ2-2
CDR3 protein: ASRGLAGGPGTSAGELF

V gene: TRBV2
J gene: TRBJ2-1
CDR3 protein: ASSDPSSGGFNEQF

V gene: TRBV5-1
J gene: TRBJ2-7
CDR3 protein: ASSSQGAEQY

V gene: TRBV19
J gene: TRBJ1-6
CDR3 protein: ASSMGQGLDNSPLH

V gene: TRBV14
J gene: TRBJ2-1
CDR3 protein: ASSQGRLAGGGRNEQF

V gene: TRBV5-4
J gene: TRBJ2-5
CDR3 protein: ASSQDIQETQY

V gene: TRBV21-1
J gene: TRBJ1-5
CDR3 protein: ASRESGNQPQH

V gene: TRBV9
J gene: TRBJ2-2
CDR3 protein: ASSVGLAGAPGTGELF

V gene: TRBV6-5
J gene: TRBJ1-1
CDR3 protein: ASSRVLNTEAF

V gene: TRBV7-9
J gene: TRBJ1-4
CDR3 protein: ASSLEDSFNEKLF

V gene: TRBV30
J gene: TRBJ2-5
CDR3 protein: AWRVRASGIGETQY

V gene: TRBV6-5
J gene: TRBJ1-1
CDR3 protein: ASSKPRQGASEAF

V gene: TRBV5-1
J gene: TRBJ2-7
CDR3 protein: ASSLGGSLAEQY

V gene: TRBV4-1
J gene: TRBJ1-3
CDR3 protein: ASSQAPRGKGNTIY

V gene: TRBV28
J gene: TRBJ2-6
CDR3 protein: ASSSAGRPLSGANVLT

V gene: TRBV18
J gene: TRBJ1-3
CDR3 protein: ASSPRGGIASGNTIY

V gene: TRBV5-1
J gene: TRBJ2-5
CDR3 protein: ASSGGDQETQY

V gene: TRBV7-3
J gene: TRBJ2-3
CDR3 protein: ASSTTSGRTDTQY